One sample yielded the 3 T cell receptor beta chains listed below, sequenced in a study of blood T cells in healthy people across ages. Primers used in a second PCR of roughly 6 to 11 cycles were a sample-barcoded 5' primer and a J-beta primer mix. TCRdb fed the 5' RACE reads into MiXCR, producing one record per CDR3 protein. The sample has under 800,000 distinct CDR3 sequences, 20% to 25% seen once. The sequenced sample was blood. The source is a man in his 70s in good health.

This chain uses TRBV29-1 with TRBJ1-4, with TRBD1 identical over 7 bases. Germline CDR1 SQVTM, CDR2 ANQGSEA. The CDR3 is 13 residues long. After removal of 7 bases from V and 4 bases from J, the junction contained 6 bases not matched to a gene. This CDR3 is CSGRRQGNEKLFF. CDR3 bases: TGCAGCGGCCGTAGACAGGGTAATGAAAAACTGTTTTTT.

This clonotype was counted only a few times. This chain joins TRBV9 and TRBJ2-2; no definite D call. The germline V gene encodes CDR1 SGDLS and CDR2 YYNGEE. V gave up 0 bases and J gave up 8 bases, with 8 bases separating them. The length of the CDR3 is 13 residues. The CDR3 nucleotides read TGTGCCAGCAGCGTAGCTGGTACGGGGGAGCTGTTTTTT. It is translated as CASSVAGTGELFF.

This chain links TRBV9 with TRBJ2-3; possible D gene TRBD2, 6 bases. Germline values: CDR1 SGDLS, CDR2 YYNGEE. V lost 4 bases and J 2 bases, leaving 23 bases between the germline ends. The length of the CDR3 is 18 residues. CDR3 nucleotides: TGTGCCAGCAGCCCACGCACCCCTAGCGTGAGGGCCACAGATACGCAGTATTTT. It codes for CASSPRTPSVRATDTQYF.